This TCR beta chain was recorded in a study of blood T cell repertoires in COVID-19. Study summary: Sites across the United States, Italy and Spain contributed samples from acute and convalescent COVID-19. Sample material is recorded as cDNA or gDNA derived from T cells, B-cell-depleted T cells, or PBMCs.

Sequencing used immunoSEQ multiplex PCR; TCRdb keeps in-frame clones, though not all of them. The repertoire includes 40,000 or so clones, roughly 89% of them detected once, and approximately 21% sits in the top ten. Germline V gene data show CDR1 as SNHLY and CDR2 as FYNNEI. The V end was cut by 3 bases, the J end by 3 bases, with 15 bases between. The CDR3 has 16 amino acids. The rearrangement uses TRBV2 and TRBJ1-5, with D possibly matching TRBD1 (6 bases). This sequence originates from a man aged 50 to 59 with active COVID-19. Source material: peripheral blood. In DNA, the CDR3 is TGTGCCAGCAGTGACTTACAGGGTCGCCTCAATCAGCCCCAGCATTTT. Translated: CASSDLQGRLNQPQHF.